Sequencing of this T cell receptor beta chain was carried out in a study of T cell changes during pregnancy in multiple sclerosis. The table came from immunoSEQ multiplex PCR; TCRdb's copy has only in-frame clones and leaves some out. The sample lists under 90,000 clones, around 94% occurring once. The germline gives CDR1 SEHNR, CDR2 FQNEAQ (reference sequence). CDR3 length equals 16 residues. Trimming shortened V by 2 bases and J by 0 bases, and 13 bases separated the two germline ends. This specimen consisted of peripheral blood, obtained in the second trimester of pregnancy. The J gene is TRBJ1-2, the V gene TRBV7-9, with a possible D match to TRBD1 (5 bases). The sequence was obtained from a female donor in good health, enrolled as a control in a pregnancy study. CDR3 sequence (DNA): TGTGCCAGCAGCTTACCCAGGGAAGGGCCTAACTATGGCTACACCTTC. Translating it yields CASSLPREGPNYGYTF.